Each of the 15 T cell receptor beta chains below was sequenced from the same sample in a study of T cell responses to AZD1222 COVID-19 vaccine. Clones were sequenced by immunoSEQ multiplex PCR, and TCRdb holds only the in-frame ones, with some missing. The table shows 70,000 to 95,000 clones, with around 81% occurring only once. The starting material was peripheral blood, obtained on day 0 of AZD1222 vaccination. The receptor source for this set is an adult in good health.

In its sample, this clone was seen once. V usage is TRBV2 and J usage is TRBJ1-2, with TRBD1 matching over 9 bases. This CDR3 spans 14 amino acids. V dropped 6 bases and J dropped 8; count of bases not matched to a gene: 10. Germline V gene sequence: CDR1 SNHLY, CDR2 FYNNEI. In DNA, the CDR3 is TGTGCCAGCAGCCCGACAGGGGGTCGAGAAGGCTACACCTTC. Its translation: CASSPTGGREGYTF.

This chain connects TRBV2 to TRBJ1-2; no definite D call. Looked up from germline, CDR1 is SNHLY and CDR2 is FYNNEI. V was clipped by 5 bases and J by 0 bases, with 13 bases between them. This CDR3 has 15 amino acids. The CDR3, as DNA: TGTGCCAGCAGTCCCGTGGCGTTAGCTAACTATGGCTACACCTTC. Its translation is CASSPVALANYGYTF. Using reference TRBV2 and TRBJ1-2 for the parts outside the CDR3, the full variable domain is EPEVTQTPSHQVTQMGQEVILRCVPISNHLYFYWYRQILGQKVEFLVSFYNNEISEKSEIFDDQFSVERPDGSNFTLKIRSTKLEDSAMYFCASSPVALANYGYTFGSGTRLTVV.

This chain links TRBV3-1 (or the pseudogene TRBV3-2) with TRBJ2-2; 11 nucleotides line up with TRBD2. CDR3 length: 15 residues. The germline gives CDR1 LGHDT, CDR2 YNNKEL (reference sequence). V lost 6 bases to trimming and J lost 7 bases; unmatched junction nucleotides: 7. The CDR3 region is CASSLAGGRGGELFF. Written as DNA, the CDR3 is TGTGCCAGCAGTCTAGCGGGGGGCCGGGGCGGGGAGCTGTTTTTT.

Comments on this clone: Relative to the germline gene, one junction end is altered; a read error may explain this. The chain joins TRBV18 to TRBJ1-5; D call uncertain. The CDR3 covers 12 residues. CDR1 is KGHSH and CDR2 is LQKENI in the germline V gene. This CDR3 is CASSPLGQPQHF. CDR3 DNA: TGTGCCAGCTCCCCACTCGGCCAGCCCCAGCATTTT.

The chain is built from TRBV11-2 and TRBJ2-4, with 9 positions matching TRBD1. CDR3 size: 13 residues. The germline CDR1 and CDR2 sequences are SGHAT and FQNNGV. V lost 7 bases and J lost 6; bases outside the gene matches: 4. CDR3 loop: CASTEDRGNIQYF. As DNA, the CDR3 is TGTGCCAGCACCGAGGACAGGGGAAACATTCAGTACTTC.

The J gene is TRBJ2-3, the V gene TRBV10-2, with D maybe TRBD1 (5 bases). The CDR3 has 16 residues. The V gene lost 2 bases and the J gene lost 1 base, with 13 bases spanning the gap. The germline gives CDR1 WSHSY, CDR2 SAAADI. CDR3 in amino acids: CASSERGRSGTDTQYF. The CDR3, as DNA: TGCGCCAGCAGTGAGAGGGGCAGAAGTGGCACAGATACGCAGTATTTT.

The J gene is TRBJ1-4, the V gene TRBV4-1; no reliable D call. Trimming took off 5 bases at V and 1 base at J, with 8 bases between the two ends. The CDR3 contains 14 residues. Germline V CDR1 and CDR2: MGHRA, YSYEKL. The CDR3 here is CASSVDGTNEKLFF. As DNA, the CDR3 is TGCGCCAGCAGCGTGGACGGAACTAATGAAAAACTGTTTTTT.

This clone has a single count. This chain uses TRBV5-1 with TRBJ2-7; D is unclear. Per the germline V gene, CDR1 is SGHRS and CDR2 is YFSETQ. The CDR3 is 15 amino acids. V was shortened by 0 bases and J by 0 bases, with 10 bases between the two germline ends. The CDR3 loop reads CASSLGAFGSYEQYF. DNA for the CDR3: TGCGCCAGCAGCTTGGGGGCTTTTGGCTCCTACGAGCAGTACTTC. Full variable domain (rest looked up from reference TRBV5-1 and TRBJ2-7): KAGVTQTPRYLIKTRGQQVTLSCSPISGHRSVSWYQQTPGQGLQFLFEYFSETQRNKGNFPGRFSGRQFSNSRSEMNVSTLELGDSALYLCASSLGAFGSYEQYFGPGTRLTVT.

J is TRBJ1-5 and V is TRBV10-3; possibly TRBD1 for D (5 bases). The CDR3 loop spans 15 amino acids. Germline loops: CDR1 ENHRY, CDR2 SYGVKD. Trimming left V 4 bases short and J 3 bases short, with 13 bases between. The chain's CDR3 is CAISGSGISNQPQHF. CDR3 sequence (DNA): TGTGCCATCAGTGGCTCAGGGATCTCCAATCAGCCCCAGCATTTT.

The CDR3: CASSISGFDTEAFF. The CDR3 DNA follows: TGTGCCAGTAGTATCTCGGGTTTCGACACTGAAGCTTTCTTT. The chain recombines TRBV19 with TRBJ1-1; D uncertain. Deletions cut 3 bases from V and 3 bases from J, with 11 bases between. The CDR3 consists of 14 residues. The germline gives CDR1 LNHDA, CDR2 SQIVND (reference sequence).

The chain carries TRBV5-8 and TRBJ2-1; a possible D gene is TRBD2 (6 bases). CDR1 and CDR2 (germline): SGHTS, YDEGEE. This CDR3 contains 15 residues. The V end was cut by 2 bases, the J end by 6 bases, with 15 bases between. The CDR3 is CASSFRGTLGNEQFF. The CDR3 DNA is TGTGCCAGCAGCTTTCGGGGGACCCTTGGCAATGAGCAGTTCTTC. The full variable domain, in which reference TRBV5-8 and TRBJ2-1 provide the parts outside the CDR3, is EAGVTQSPTHLIKTRGQQATLRCSPISGHTSVYWYQQALGLGLQFLLWYDEGEERNRGNFPPRFSGRQFPNYSSELNVNALELEDSALYLCASSFRGTLGNEQFFGPGTRLTVL.

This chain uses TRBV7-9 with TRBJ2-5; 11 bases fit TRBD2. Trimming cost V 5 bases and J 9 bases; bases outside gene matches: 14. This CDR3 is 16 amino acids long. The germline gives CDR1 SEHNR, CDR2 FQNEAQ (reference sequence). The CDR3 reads CASSPSGGTIRSPQYF. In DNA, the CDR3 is TGTGCCAGCAGCCCTAGCGGGGGGACCATTCGGAGTCCCCAGTACTTC. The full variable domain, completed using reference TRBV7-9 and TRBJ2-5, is DTGVSQNPRHKITKRGQNVTFRCDPISEHNRLYWYRQTLGQGPEFLTYFQNEAQLEKSRLLSDRFSAERPKGSFSTLEIQRTEQGDSAMYLCASSPSGGTIRSPQYFGPGTRLLVL.

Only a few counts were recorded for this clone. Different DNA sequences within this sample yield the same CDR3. CDR3 DNA sequence: TGTGCCAGTAGTATTGGGGAGGGTCAGCCCCAGCATTTT. This codes for CASSIGEGQPQHF. The rearrangement links TRBV19 to TRBJ1-5; D is ambiguous. The V gene's germline CDR1 is LNHDA and CDR2 SQIVND (reference sequence). The CDR3 is made up of 13 amino acids. V dropped 3 bases and J dropped 6 bases, with 9 bases sitting between them.

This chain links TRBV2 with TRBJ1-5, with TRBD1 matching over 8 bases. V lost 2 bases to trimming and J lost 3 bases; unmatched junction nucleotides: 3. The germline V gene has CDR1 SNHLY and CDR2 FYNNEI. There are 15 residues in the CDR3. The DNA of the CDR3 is TGTGCCAGCAGTGAAACGGGACAGGTCAATCAGCCCCAGCATTTT. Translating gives CASSETGQVNQPQHF.

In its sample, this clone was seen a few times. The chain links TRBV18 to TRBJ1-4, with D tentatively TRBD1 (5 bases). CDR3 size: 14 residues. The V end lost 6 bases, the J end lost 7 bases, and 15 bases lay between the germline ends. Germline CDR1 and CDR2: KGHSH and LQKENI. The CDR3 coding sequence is TGTGCCAGCTCCCGACCAGGGTTGAGTGAAAAACTGTTTTTT. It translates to CASSRPGLSEKLFF. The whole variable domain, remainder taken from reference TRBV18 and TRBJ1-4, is NAGVMQNPRHLVRRRGQEARLRCSPMKGHSHVYWYRQLPEEGLKFMVYLQKENIIDESGMPKERFSAEFPKEGPSILRIQQVVRGDSAAYFCASSRPGLSEKLFFGSGTQLSVL.